Presented here are 10 T cell receptor beta chains from one specimen sequenced in a study of response to subunit inactivated influenza vaccine. TCRdb used MiXCR to reprocess the RT-PCR reads, holding one entry per CDR3 protein. The data show about 540,000 distinct CDR3 sequences, with around 21% seen just once and 2.5% to 3% held by the top ten. A further study also used this sample, focusing on T cells expressing NK-cell markers. That paper adds: The authors generated TCR beta cDNA through 5'RACE template switching with UMIs.

Sequencing used CD4+ T cells sorted from PBMCs, obtained 12 days after vaccination. The source of these receptors is a man between 50 and 59 years old who received an inactivated influenza vaccine.

V is TRBV19 and J is TRBJ1-1; possible D gene TRBD1, 5 bases. Germline V CDR1 and CDR2: LNHDA, SQIVND (reference sequence). This CDR3 has 13 amino acids. V was cut by 9 bases and J by 0 bases, with 11 bases left in between. The CDR3 region is CASGGTLNTEAFF. The CDR3 DNA reads TGTGCCAGCGGGGGGACCCTGAACACTGAAGCTTTCTTT.

This clonotype was counted between two and nine times. The chain employs TRBV7-2 and TRBJ1-6; 9 bases line up with TRBD1. Germline lookup yields CDR1 SGHTA and CDR2 FQGNSA. The CDR3 covers 17 residues. J lost 2 bases, V lost 2 bases, and 4 bases had no gene match. The chain's CDR3 is CASSLPGQGPYNSPLHF. In DNA form, the CDR3 reads TGTGCCAGCAGCTTACCGGGACAGGGTCCCTATAATTCACCCCTCCACTTT.

J is TRBJ2-2 and V is TRBV7-2; D not resolved. The CDR3 runs to 15 residues. Germline V gives CDR1 SGHTA, CDR2 FQGNSA. Trimming removed 1 base from V and 5 bases from J, with 11 bases in between. This chain's CDR3 is CASSLVARSTGELFF. The CDR3, as DNA: TGTGCCAGCAGCTTAGTCGCGCGTTCGACCGGGGAGCTGTTTTTT.

Many counts were recorded for this clonotype. An end of the junction differs from the germline gene, which may be a read error. The chain combines TRBV7-2 with TRBJ2-5, with D possibly being TRBD1 (5 bases). The CDR3 length is 13 residues. Germline V CDR1 and CDR2: SGHTA, FQGNSA. The CDR3 DNA reads as TGCGCCAGCAGCTTGGCCAGGGAAGAGACCCAGTACTTC. Translation: CASSLAREETQYF.

CDR3 DNA: TGTGCCAGCAGCGAGACTAGCGGGACGCCAAATGAGCAGTTCTTC. Protein: CASSETSGTPNEQFF. The chain couples TRBV7-3 to TRBJ2-1; 11 nucleotides line up with TRBD2. CDR1 and CDR2 (germline): SGHTA, FQGTGA. The CDR3 spans 15 residues. V was clipped by 5 bases and J by 7 bases; unmatched bases: 7.

V is TRBV6-1 and J is TRBJ1-2, with a tentative D call TRBD1 (5 bases). The CDR3 has 15 amino acids. Trimming took off 5 bases at V and 2 bases at J, with 15 bases between the two ends. Germline V gene sequence: CDR1 MNHNS, CDR2 SASEGT. The chain's CDR3 is CASSQGRLNNYGYTF. In DNA, the CDR3 is TGTGCCAGCAGTCAGGGACGGCTTAACAACTATGGCTACACCTTC.

This clonotype has ten or more counts. This sequence joins TRBV6-2 or TRBV6-3 and TRBJ2-7; tentatively, D is TRBD2 (5 bases). V lost 2 bases to trimming and J lost 2 bases, with 16 bases between them. Germline CDR1 and CDR2: MNHEY and SVGEGT. CDR3 length equals 16 residues. CDR3 bases: TGTGCCAGCAGTTACGGGTCTCGGACTCCGACCTACGAGCAGTACTTC. It translates to CASSYGSRTPTYEQYF.

The chain recombines TRBV20-1 with TRBJ2-7; unclear D gene. V shed 3 bases and J shed 6 bases, with 15 bases lying between them. From germline, CDR1 is DFQATT and CDR2 SNEGSKA (reference sequence). The CDR3 runs to 13 residues. In DNA, the CDR3 is TGCAGTGCTAGTGTCGCCGGATCTCGCGAGCAGTACTTC. This codes for CSASVAGSREQYF.

The chain joins TRBV30 to TRBJ2-3, with no clear D. Germline V gives CDR1 GTSNPN, CDR2 SVGIG (reference sequence). The CDR3 is 15 residues long. The ends were cut back, 0 bases at V and 8 bases at J, with 18 bases in the middle. CDR3 amino acids: CAWSVLEQAHGTQYF. In nucleotides, the CDR3 is TGTGCCTGGAGTGTACTCGAGCAGGCACACGGTACGCAGTATTTT.

This rearrangement joins TRBV12-3 or TRBV12-4 to TRBJ2-3; 10 nucleotides align to TRBD2. CDR3 length: 16 residues. V trimming: 7 bases; J trimming: 1 base; junction bases outside the gene matches: 8. The CDR3 region is CASTWERGGGTDTQYF. Written as DNA, the CDR3 is TGTGCCAGCACTTGGGAGCGGGGGGGCGGCACAGATACGCAGTATTTT.